This TCR beta chain derives from a study of blood T cell repertoires in COVID-19 (dated by TCRdb to 2018 to 2020). Notes on the research overall: Collaborator samples came from the United States, Italy and Spain and covered acute and convalescent phases of COVID-19. Samples were obtained from the ongoing ImmuneRACE study (first 160 participants) and from 1,254 subjects provided by 6 global collaborators. The dataset comprised deeply sampled blood TCRbeta repertoires from subjects exposed to, actively infected with, or recovered from COVID-19. The prospective study material was composed of cDNA or gDNA derived from T cells, B-cell-depleted T cells, or PBMCs. A de-identified subject ID, COVID-19 status, age in years and sex were almost always included in the sample metadata. A freely available public database, intended as a resource for researchers studying the immune response to SARS-CoV-2, is where the repertoires were released. Where available, HLA class I and class II types were taken from metadata supplied by the sample provider and were not determined by assay-based typing.

At one collaborating source in Seattle, patients were enrolled during active infection and were followed longitudinally through the course of disease. The collaborating institutions used their own protocols to collect whole blood in K2EDTA tubes. For TCRbeta analysis, collaborator samples were shipped as frozen whole blood, as isolated PBMCs, or as DNA extracted from either sample type. V was cut back by 0 bases and J by 2 bases, leaving a gap of 12 bases between them. CDR1 and CDR2, looked up from the germline V gene, are SGHRS and YFSETQ. The CDR3 contains 15 residues, cysteine and phenylalanine counted. The read is trimmed to its CDR3 DNA, 45 bases read in frame from base 1. TCRbeta CDR3 regions were amplified from genomic DNA by means of the immunoSEQ Assay, a bias-controlled multiplex PCR. The paper's data handling went like this. Nucleated cell counts per sample were estimated from amplification of reference gene primers within the assay. To quantify the absolute abundance of each unique TCRbeta CDR3 rearrangement, sequence reads were collapsed and filtered. Productive Simpson clonality was computed per sample as the square root of Simpson's diversity index over productive rearrangements. Sourced from immuneACCESS, this table was stored by TCRdb with only in-frame sequences that have V and J called. A share of the clones is absent; for the studies checked, an unresolved V gene accounts for under half, and the remainder has no known explanation. That table furnishes V, J and clone size, whereas the DNA furnished D and trimming. Within this sample are about 300,000 clones, with roughly nine tenths of them counted one time only. The leading ten clones occupy approximately 1.8% of the sample.

The investigation overall reported the following: Clinical and demographic metadata were provided uncurated, with the amount varying by source and participant.

On this clone itself: Its antigen has not been determined. It has no much larger one-base neighbor in the sample; base qualities were not kept.

This sequence originates from a woman in her thirties with COVID-19, enrolled during active disease. Here the chain combines TRBV5-1 and TRBJ2-7; the D gene is perhaps TRBD1, on 6 matching bases. Sample: peripheral blood. The bases read TGCGCCAGCAGCTTGGGGGGGCCCCCCACCTACGAGCAGTACTTC. It codes for CASSLGGPPTYEQYF.